A single T cell receptor (beta chain) is shown here with its context. It lacks a known antigen. Within one base of it there is no much larger clone, and no base qualities were kept. The library was obtained by 5' RACE. Sequencing was performed on an Illumina HiSeq 2500. A second roughly 7 to 11 cycle PCR used a sample-barcoded 5' primer and a J-beta primer mix. Each TCR beta cDNA molecule received a unique molecular identifier from a template-switch 5' adaptor carrying 12 random nucleotides. Each sample yielded at least 3 million CDR3-containing paired-end reads. First-strand cDNA was synthesized from all RNA with the Mint cDNA synthesis kit, primed by a TRBC-specific oligonucleotide. Following uracil-DNA glycosylase treatment, all cDNA underwent a first 18-cycle PCR with the universal primers M1SS and BC2_uni_R. The authors processed their data as follows. Normalization of each sample was performed by random selection of 1 million high-quality reads, each carrying a distinct molecular identifier. Instead of being binned into consensus sequences, reads that shared molecular identifiers were thrown out. MiTCR, run with a Q25 quality threshold and the strictest error-elimination algorithm, handled CDR3 identification, clonotype clustering and error correction. A nonparametric unseen species model with Euler transformation was used to estimate lower-bound total TCR beta diversity. The public reads were quality trimmed at Q25 with fastp and then assembled into clones with MiXCR by TCRdb, keeping productive beta chains. Rows are unified per CDR3 protein, each entry keeping the most common DNA and genes. TCRdb, rather than the study authors, made the V and J calls. The sample table shows approximately 900,000 distinct CDR3 sequences, and 25% to 30% are seen once. The ten largest clones represent more than 8.5% of the sample.

The data stem from a study of blood T cells in healthy people across ages (dated by TCRdb to between 2015 and 2017). For the wider study: In model experiments, template switching captured roughly one uniquely barcoded TCR beta cDNA molecule for every two T cells. Age-related changes in TCR beta repertoire diversity were measured in the study by deep sequencing normalized with unique cDNA molecular identifiers. The donors were divided into four age groups: young (average around 16 years), middle-aged (around 41), aged (about 56) and long-lived (roughly 86). Using the same blood draw, the study looked at two additional independent replicas of 1 million unique cDNA reads for two donors, one aged 18 to 30 and the other aged 80 or older.

The approximately 40 donors, aged roughly 6 to 100 years, were systemically healthy Caucasian individuals from Russia. Each donor gave 9 to 10 milliliters of peripheral blood, collected into EDTA-treated Vacutainer tubes. Ficoll-Paque density-gradient centrifugation was used to isolate PBMCs, with at least 6.5 million per sample. Trizol reagent was used to extract total RNA from PBMCs, with at least 6 micrograms per sample. Naive CD45RAhigh/CD27high T cell percentages were measured by flow cytometry on a PBMC aliquot from every donor. The cysteine opens and the phenylalanine closes a CDR3 of 15 amino acids. The DNA shown is the 45-base CDR3, in frame from base 1. From the germline V gene (reference sequence), CDR1 is DFQATT and CDR2 is SNEGSKA. V is pared back by 7 bases and J by 1 base, with 18 bases lying between the germline termini. Overall results and qualifications from the work: Observed TCR beta diversity correlated strongly with the percentage of naive T cells measured by flow cytometry. Estimates of total diversity based on one million sequenced T cells were considered lower bounds and underestimates. Compared with the aged group, the long-lived group had more naive CD4+ T cells, fewer expanded clones and increased TCR diversity, suggesting age selection. Because donor CMV infection status was unknown, age-related changes in expanded clonotypes were potentially confounded. Since profiling was done on bulk unsorted PBMCs, naive and antigen-experienced compartments could not be conclusively compared. Observed TCR beta diversity per million T cells fell roughly linearly with age, and a significant reduction was already apparent by age roughly 40.

These data are also associated with another study on T cells of mothers and their children. Reported in the second study: Nine systemically healthy Caucasian individuals served as donors, namely three mothers together with their six children. cDNA synthesis used all of the extracted RNA, with approximately 1.4 ug of RNA in each 15 ul reaction. Sample barcodes and 2-4 random nucleotides were added via the M1S primer in the second PCR. Over 8 million TCR beta CDR3 reads came from each mother, compared with approximately 3 million reads from each child. In both related and unrelated pairs, thymic selection shapes the output of TCR recombination in a similar way, with inherited differences having only a minor effect. Normalized repertoire overlap in related mother-child pairs was always slightly higher than in unrelated mother-child pairs, but the difference was never significant. No persistent microchimeric T cell clones were detected, at a sensitivity of roughly 100 clones per million clonotypes. To look for features that set related mother-child pairs apart from unrelated individuals, the researchers ran deep NGS to compare the TCR beta repertoires of mothers and children. The mean age was 40 +/- 4 years for the mothers and roughly 11 +/- 4 years for the children. Libraries were sequenced on Illumina HiSeq 2000 with 100+100 nt paired-end reads after adapter ligation with NEBNext reagents. To prevent cross-contamination, the mother and child libraries were prepared a month apart and were sequenced in separate runs. Between about 500,000 and 2,300,000 distinct TCR beta clonotypes were identified per donor. Naive TCR beta clonotypes were estimated from low-frequency clonotypes matched to each donor's FACS-determined naive share, without sorting.

Specimen: blood. Recombination linked TRBV20-1 to TRBJ2-3; a confident D gene designation cannot be given. The source of this sequence is a woman aged 40 to 49 in good health. The CDR3 region: CSGRPPAAGTDTQYF. In nucleotides, the sequence is TGCAGTGGCCGCCCTCCGGCGGCCGGCACAGATACGCAGTATTTT.